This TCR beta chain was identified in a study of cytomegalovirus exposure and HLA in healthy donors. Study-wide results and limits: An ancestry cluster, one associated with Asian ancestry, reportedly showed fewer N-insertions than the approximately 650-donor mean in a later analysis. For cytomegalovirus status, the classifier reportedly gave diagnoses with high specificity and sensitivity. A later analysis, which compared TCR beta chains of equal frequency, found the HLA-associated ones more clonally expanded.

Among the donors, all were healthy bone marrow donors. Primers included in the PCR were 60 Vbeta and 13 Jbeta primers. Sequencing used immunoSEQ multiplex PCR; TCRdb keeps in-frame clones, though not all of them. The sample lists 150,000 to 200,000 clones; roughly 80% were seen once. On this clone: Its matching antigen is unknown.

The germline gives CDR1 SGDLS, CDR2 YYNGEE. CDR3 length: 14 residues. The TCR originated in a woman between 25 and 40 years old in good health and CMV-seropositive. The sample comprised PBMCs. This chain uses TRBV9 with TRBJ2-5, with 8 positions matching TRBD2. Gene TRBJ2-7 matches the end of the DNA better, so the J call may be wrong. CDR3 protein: CASSAGGGRYEQYF. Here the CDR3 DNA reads TGTGCCAGCAGCGCCGGGGGGGGGAGGTACGAGCAGTACTTC.